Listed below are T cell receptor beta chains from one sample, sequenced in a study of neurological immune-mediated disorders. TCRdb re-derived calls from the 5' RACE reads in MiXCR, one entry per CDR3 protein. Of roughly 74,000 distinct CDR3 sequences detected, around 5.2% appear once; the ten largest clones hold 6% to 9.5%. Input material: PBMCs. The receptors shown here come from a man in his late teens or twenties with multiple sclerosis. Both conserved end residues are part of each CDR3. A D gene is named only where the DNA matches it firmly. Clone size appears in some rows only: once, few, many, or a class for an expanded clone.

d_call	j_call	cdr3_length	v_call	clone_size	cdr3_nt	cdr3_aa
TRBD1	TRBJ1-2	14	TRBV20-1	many	TGCAGTGCTCCCACAGGGGCTGGGGACTATGGCTACACCTTC	CSAPTGAGDYGYTF
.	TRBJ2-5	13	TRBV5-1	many	TGCGCCAGCAGCTTGGAGGCGGAGGAGACCCAGTACTTC	CASSLEAEETQYF
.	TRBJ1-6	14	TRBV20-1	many	TGCAGTGCTTGGGAGTACTCCTATAATTCACCCCTCCACTTT	CSAWEYSYNSPLHF
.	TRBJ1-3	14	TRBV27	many	TGTGCCAGCAGTTTCTCGGGGGCTGGAAACACCATATATTTT	CASSFSGAGNTIYF
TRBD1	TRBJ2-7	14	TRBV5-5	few	TGTGCCAGCAGCCCGGAGGACAGGGGAGGCGAGCAGTACTTC	CASSPEDRGGEQYF
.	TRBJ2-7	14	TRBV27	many	TGTGCCAGCAGTATAGGAGGGCCCCTCTACGAGCAGTACTTC	CASSIGGPLYEQYF
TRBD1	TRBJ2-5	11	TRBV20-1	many	TGCAGTGTCGACAGGGAAGAGACCCAGTACTTC	CSVDREETQYF
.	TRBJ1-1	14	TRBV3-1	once	TGTGCCAGCAGCCCTGGGACGTGGAACACTGAAGCTTTCTTT	CASSPGTWNTEAFF
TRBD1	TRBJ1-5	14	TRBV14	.	TGTGCCAGCAGCCCGACAGGGGTCAATCAAGCCCAGAATTTT	CASSPTGVNQAQNF
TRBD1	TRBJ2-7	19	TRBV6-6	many	TGTGCCAGCAGTTCTGGACAGGGGCTTCGGGGCGGGAGCCCCTACGAGCAGTACTTC	CASSSGQGLRGGSPYEQYF
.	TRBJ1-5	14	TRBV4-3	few	TGCGCCAGCAGCTCCGGGAGACTCAATCAGCCCCAGAATTTT	CASSSGRLNQPQNF
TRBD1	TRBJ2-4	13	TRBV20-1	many	TGCAGTGTACAGGGGCTAGCCAAAAACATTCAGTACTTC	CSVQGLAKNIQYF
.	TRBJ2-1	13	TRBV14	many	TGTGCCAGCAGCCAAGTGCGGTACAATGAGCAGTTCTTC	CASSQVRYNEQFF
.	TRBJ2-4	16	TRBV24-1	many	TGTGCCACCAGTGATTTAAGCAGGGACGGCAAAAACATTCAGTACTTC	CATSDLSRDGKNIQYF
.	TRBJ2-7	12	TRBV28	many	TGTGCCAGCAGTCACGACTTGAGGGAGCAGTACTTC	CASSHDLREQYF
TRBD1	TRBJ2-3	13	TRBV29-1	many	TGCAGCGGGACACAGGGGGCACAGGATACGCAGTATTTT	CSGTQGAQDTQYF
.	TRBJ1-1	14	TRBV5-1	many	TGCGCCAGCAGCGGTACGGGACGGGGCACTGAAGCTTTCTTT	CASSGTGRGTEAFF
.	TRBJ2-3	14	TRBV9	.	TGTGCCAGCAGCGAGGGAGTCTCCTCTTATACGCAGTATTTT	CASSEGVSSYTQYF
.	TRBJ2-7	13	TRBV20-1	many	TGCAGTGCCAGGGTTCCAGCGGTGTACGAGCAGTACTTC	CSARVPAVYEQYF
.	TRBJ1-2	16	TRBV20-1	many	TGCAGTGCTAGAGTCCGGGAACACATTTCATACTATGGCTACACCTTC	CSARVREHISYYGYTF
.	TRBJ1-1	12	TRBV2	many	TGTGCCAGCTCAGGGGTTCGCACTGAAGCTTTCTTT	CASSGVRTEAFF
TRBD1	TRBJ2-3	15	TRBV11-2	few	TGTGCCAGCAGCGTCGGGACAGGGGGCACAGATACGCAGTATTTT	CASSVGTGGTDTQYF
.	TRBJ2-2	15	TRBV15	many	TGTGCCACCAGCAGGGGAGCCGAGCACACCGGGGAGCTGTTTTTT	CATSRGAEHTGELFF
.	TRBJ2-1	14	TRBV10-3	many	TGTGCCATCAGTGAGAACCGGAGGGGGGATGAGCAGTTCTTC	CAISENRRGDEQFF
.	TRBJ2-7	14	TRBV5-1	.	TGCGCCAGCAGCTTGTTTTCAGGGGCGGAGGAGCAGTACTTC	CASSLFSGAEEQYF
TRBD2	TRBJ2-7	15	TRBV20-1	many	TGCAGTGCTAGAGACCCCGGGACTAGCGGCTACGAGCAGTACTTC	CSARDPGTSGYEQYF
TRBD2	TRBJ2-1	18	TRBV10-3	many	TGTGCCACCACAAGGGGACAACCGGGACTAGCGGGCTCCAATGAGCAGTTCTTC	CATTRGQPGLAGSNEQFF
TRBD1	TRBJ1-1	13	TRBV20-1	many	TGCAGTGCTAACAGGGGGCTGGGCACTGAAGCTTTCTTT	CSANRGLGTEAFF
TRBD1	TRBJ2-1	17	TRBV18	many	TGTGCCAGCTCACGGTCGGGTCCGGGACAGGTTAACAATGAGCAGTTCTTC	CASSRSGPGQVNNEQFF
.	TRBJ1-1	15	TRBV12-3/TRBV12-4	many	TGTGCCAGCAGTTTAAGATGGACTGAAGGCACTGAAGCTTTCTTT	CASSLRWTEGTEAFF
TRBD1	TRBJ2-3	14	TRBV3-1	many	TGTGCCAGCAGCCGGGACAGGCGCACAGATACGCAGTATTTT	CASSRDRRTDTQYF
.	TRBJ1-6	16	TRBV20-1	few	TGCAGTGCTAGAGATTTTTTGGACACGTATAATTCACCCCTCAACTTT	CSARDFLDTYNSPLNF
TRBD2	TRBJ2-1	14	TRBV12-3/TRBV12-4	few	TGTGCCAGCAGTTTAACAGCGGGAGTCAATGAGCAGTTCTTC	CASSLTAGVNEQFF
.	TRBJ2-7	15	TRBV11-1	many	TGTGCCAGCAGCACCCGACAGACACTTTTAACCGAGCAGTACTTC	CASSTRQTLLTEQYF
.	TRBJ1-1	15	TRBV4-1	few	TGCGCCAGCAGCCAGGGCACCCACCTGCTCACTGAAGCTTTCTTT	CASSQGTHLLTEAFF
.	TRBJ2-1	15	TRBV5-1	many	TGCGCCAGCAGCCCTGACTGGGGGATCTACAATGAGCAGTTCTTC	CASSPDWGIYNEQFF